The clone carrying this TCR beta chain was recorded at least ten times. Its target is unknown. Diagnoses used clinical symptoms, serum thyroxine and TRAb, thyroid ultrasound and orbital computed tomography. Using less than 12 ml of fresh peripheral blood, PBMCs were prepared. This record comes from a study of T cells in Graves' hyperthyroidism and ophthalmopathy. Findings and limits, study-wide: By a 13 V-J model, ophthalmopathy was set apart from stable hyperthyroidism. Blood samples included most of the expanded thyroid clonotypes exceeding 0.001.

Per the germline V gene, CDR1 is SGHRS and CDR2 is YFSETQ. The CDR3 runs 17 residues. V lost 0 bases, J lost 3 bases, and 17 bases lay in between. Regions amplified from RNA transcripts were the TCR beta CDR3 regions. HTBI primers were employed in a first-round RT-PCR of the TCR CDR3. TCRdb recomputed calls from the multiplex PCR reads with MiXCR, one row per CDR3 protein. The data show around 480,000 distinct CDR3 sequences, about an eighth seen once. The sequence was collected from a woman between 18 and 29 years old with Graves' hyperthyroidism. The chain employs TRBV5-1 and TRBJ2-3, with a tentative D call TRBD1 (5 bases). The sequencing input was blood. The CDR3 here is CASSLARAGLRTDTQYF. Here the CDR3 DNA reads TGCGCCAGCAGCTTGGCCAGGGCAGGGTTGAGGACAGATACGCAGTATTTT.